These T cell receptor beta chains were read from a single sample in a study of blood T cell dynamics during melanoma immunotherapy. Profiling relied on immunoSEQ multiplex PCR, and the TCRdb table lists in-frame clones only, not all of them. The sample gives approximately 9,800 clones, more than 85% of which show up once; about 4% is in the top ten. The specimen comprised blood, sampled from a patient treated with checkpoint blockade. The origin of the receptors is a human donor with melanoma. Each CDR3 is given with its conserved first and last residue. D genes are given only for firm matches. The size entry is marked missing in some rows and otherwise reads once, few, many or a size class.

D gene,V gene,J gene,clone size,CDR3 DNA,CDR3 protein
.,TRBV6-6,TRBJ2-7,.,TGTGCCAGCAGGAACGGGGGGCTAGGAGGAACCTACGAGCAGTACTTC,CASRNGGLGGTYEQYF
.,TRBV2,TRBJ1-4,few,TGTGCCAGCAGTGTGGCAGAACGGGAAAAACTGTTTTTT,CASSVAEREKLFF
TRBD1,TRBV18,TRBJ2-7,few,TGTGCCAGCTCATTCACAGGGGTGGGAAACGAGCAGTACTTC,CASSFTGVGNEQYF
.,TRBV30,TRBJ1-4,.,TGTGCCTGGAGTTCGTTTCTTGGGGGCGGTGAAAAACTGTTTTTT,CAWSSFLGGGEKLFF
.,TRBV25-1,TRBJ2-6,once,TGTGCCAGCAGTAATCAAGCAACTGGACAAAGTCGGGCCAACGTCCTGACTTTC,CASSNQATGQSRANVLTF
TRBD2,TRBV10-3,TRBJ2-7,.,TGTGCCATCAGGCCCGGGACTAGCGGGGGCCACGAGCAGTACTTC,CAIRPGTSGGHEQYF
.,TRBV2,TRBJ1-1,.,TGTGCCAGCAGTGAGGGGGCGGGGAGCACTGAAGCTTTCTTT,CASSEGAGSTEAFF
TRBD1,TRBV25-1,TRBJ2-7,.,TGTGCCAGCAGTGATCAGAACAGGGGGCGATACGAGCAGTACTTC,CASSDQNRGRYEQYF
.,TRBV11-3,TRBJ2-7,.,TGTGCCTCCCGAGGCCTCCACGAGCAGTACTTC,CASRGLHEQYF
TRBD1,TRBV18,TRBJ1-1,.,TGTGCCAGCTCACCCCGGGACAGGGCGAACACTGAAGCTTTCTTT,CASSPRDRANTEAFF
TRBD2,TRBV11-3,TRBJ2-3,.,TGTGCCAGCAGCTCCCTTGCGGGAGGGGGGGCAGATACGCAGTATTTT,CASSSLAGGGADTQYF
.,TRBV11-2,TRBJ1-4,.,TGTGCCAGCAGTGCAGGGGTTAATGAAAAACTGTTTTTT,CASSAGVNEKLFF
TRBD1,TRBV18,TRBJ2-2,.,TGTGCCAGCTCACCAGGGACAGGGGGACACACCGGGGAGCTGTTTTTT,CASSPGTGGHTGELFF
.,TRBV5-1,TRBJ1-2,.,TGCGCCAGCAGCTTTGGCAGGGAATATGGCTACACCTTC,CASSFGREYGYTF
TRBD2,TRBV28,TRBJ2-1,.,TGTGCCAGCAGTTCCTTAGCGGGAGGGTCCTACAATGAGCAGTTCTTC,CASSSLAGGSYNEQFF
TRBD2,TRBV27,TRBJ2-1,.,TGTGCCAGCAGTTTTTTACGGCTAGCGGGGCACAATGAGCAGTTCTTC,CASSFLRLAGHNEQFF
.,TRBV7-7,TRBJ2-7,.,TGTGCTAGCAGCTTATTACAGGGCAACTCCTACGAGCAGTACTTC,CASSLLQGNSYEQYF
.,TRBV5-1,TRBJ2-5,.,TGCGCCAGCAGCTTTGCGGGAGAGACCCAGTACTTC,CASSFAGETQYF
.,TRBV11-2,TRBJ2-7,once,TGTGCCAGCAGCCGCGAGGGATCCCGGGCCGCGGGTAACGAGCAGTACTTC,CASSREGSRAAGNEQYF
.,TRBV30,TRBJ2-7,.,TGTGCCTGGAGTCCCGAGTGGACCCTTAATAGCGTCATTTCCTACGAGCAGTACTTC,CAWSPEWTLNSVISYEQYF
TRBD1,TRBV4-1,TRBJ1-4,.,TGCGCCAGCAGCCGGTTACAGGGGGTGGGTGAAAAACTGTTTTTT,CASSRLQGVGEKLFF
TRBD1,TRBV5-4,TRBJ1-1,.,TGTGCCAGCAGCAAGGACAGGGGTGTTACTGAAGCTTTCTTT,CASSKDRGVTEAFF
TRBD1,TRBV5-1,TRBJ2-2,.,TGCGCCAGCAGCATTCTCGGACAGGGAGGCACCGGGGAGCTGTTTTTT,CASSILGQGGTGELFF
TRBD1,TRBV4-3,TRBJ1-5,.,TGCGCCAGCAGCCACGGGACAGGGGGGAATCAGCCCCAGCATTTT,CASSHGTGGNQPQHF
.,TRBV12-5,TRBJ2-5,.,TGTGCTAGTGGTTTGGTTCCCGGGACGGGGACGAGAGAGCAGTACTTC,CASGLVPGTGTREQYF
.,TRBV7-9,TRBJ2-7,few,TGTGCCAGCAGCTTAGAAGGGGGGAACGAGCAGTACTTC,CASSLEGGNEQYF
.,TRBV6-1,TRBJ2-3,once,TGTGCCAGCAGTTTGCCAACCCGTTCTACAGATACGCAGTATTTT,CASSLPTRSTDTQYF
TRBD1,TRBV19,TRBJ1-4,.,TGTGCCAGCCGGGTCGGGACAGGGAGGAACTTAGGAGAAAAACTGTTTTTT,CASRVGTGRNLGEKLFF
.,TRBV5-1,TRBJ2-6,.,TGCGCCAGCAGCACGGGACTCTCCTCTGGGGCCAACGTCCTGACTTTC,CASSTGLSSGANVLTF
.,TRBV28,TRBJ1-2,.,TGTGCCAGCAGTAAAACGGGGTATTACTATGGCTACACCTTC,CASSKTGYYYGYTF
.,TRBV11-2,TRBJ1-2,once,TGTGCCAGCAGCCCCCAGGGGATGTGGGGCTACACCTTC,CASSPQGMWGYTF
TRBD1,TRBV2,TRBJ2-7,.,TGTGCCAGCAGGAGGGACAGGGGCTACGAGCAGTACTTC,CASRRDRGYEQYF
.,TRBV4-3,TRBJ2-7,.,TGCGCCAGCAGCCAAGATGTTGGGGGTCAGCAGTACTTC,CASSQDVGGQQYF
.,TRBV7-2,TRBJ1-2,.,TGTGCCAGCAGCTCTCTCGACAACTATGGCTACACCTTC,CASSSLDNYGYTF
.,TRBV28,TRBJ1-2,.,TGTGCCAGCAGTTTAGGGTTCCCAAAAAACTATGGCTACACCTTC,CASSLGFPKNYGYTF
.,TRBV6-6,TRBJ1-1,.,TGTGCCAGCAGTCCGGGGCCCGGCCGGACTGAAGCTTTCTTT,CASSPGPGRTEAFF
.,TRBV5-8,TRBJ2-3,.,TGTGCCAGCAGCTTTCATTACAGGGCTGGGACAGATACGCAGTATTTT,CASSFHYRAGTDTQYF
.,TRBV7-9,TRBJ2-7,.,TGTGCCAGCAGCCCCTCGGGCTACGAGCAGTACTTC,CASSPSGYEQYF
.,TRBV5-6,TRBJ2-5,once,TGTGCCAGCAGCTTGGGACCGGCCAGGCAAGAGACCCAGTACTTC,CASSLGPARQETQYF
.,TRBV5-6,TRBJ2-2,.,TGTGCCAGCAGCTTGGCCCGGGGCGGAAGGAACACCGGGGAGCTGTTTTTT,CASSLARGGRNTGELFF
.,TRBV28,TRBJ2-1,.,TGTGCCAGCAATCCAGAATGGCACCTCAATGAGCAGTTCTTC,CASNPEWHLNEQFF
.,TRBV28,TRBJ1-2,.,TGTGCCAGCAGTTTCCCTTCCAGGGGAGCAAACTATGGCTACACCTTC,CASSFPSRGANYGYTF
.,TRBV28,TRBJ1-5,.,TGTGCCAGCAGTTTAAGGAGGGACACTTATAGCAATCAGCCCCAGCATTTT,CASSLRRDTYSNQPQHF
.,TRBV27,TRBJ2-1,.,TGTGCCAGCAGCCCGGTGGGGGATGAGCAGTTCTTC,CASSPVGDEQFF
TRBD1,TRBV4-1,TRBJ1-2,.,TGCGCCAGCAGCCAAGCTTCGACAGGGGGTGTCTATGGCTACACCTTC,CASSQASTGGVYGYTF
TRBD2,TRBV7-9,TRBJ2-7,.,TGTGCCAGCAGCCCCCGGACTAGCGGGAGGTACGAGCAGTACTTC,CASSPRTSGRYEQYF
TRBD2,TRBV19,TRBJ2-7,.,TGTGCCAGTAGTCGCGCCGGGACTAGCTCCTACGAGCAGTACTTC,CASSRAGTSSYEQYF
TRBD1,TRBV10-3,TRBJ1-1,once,TGTGCCATCAGTGACCCCGGGACAGGGAACACTGAAGCTTTCTTT,CAISDPGTGNTEAFF
.,TRBV7-2,TRBJ2-3,.,TGTGCCAGCAGCCGGAGGGGGGCAGATACGCAGTATTTT,CASSRRGADTQYF
.,TRBV27,TRBJ1-5,.,TGTGCCAGCAGTATGACACAGGGTGGCAATCAGCCCCAGCATTTT,CASSMTQGGNQPQHF
.,TRBV18,TRBJ2-3,.,TGTGCCAGCTCACCAACCCAGGGGAGCACAGATACGCAGTATTTT,CASSPTQGSTDTQYF
.,TRBV21-1,TRBJ2-7,.,TGTGCCAGCAGCCCCGTCTGGCGGGCAACGAGCTACGAGCAGTACTTC,CASSPVWRATSYEQYF
.,TRBV2,TRBJ1-4,.,TGTGCCAGCAAAAGGACTAATGAAAAACTGTTTTTT,CASKRTNEKLFF
.,TRBV5-1,TRBJ1-1,.,TGCGCCAGCAGCAAAGCTGAGGTCATGAACACTGAAGCTTTCTTT,CASSKAEVMNTEAFF
.,TRBV7-2,TRBJ1-1,.,TGTGCCAGCAGCCCCTACCTCGGGGCAGTCGTGAACACTGAAGCTTTCTTT,CASSPYLGAVVNTEAFF
.,TRBV7-9,TRBJ1-2,.,TGTGCCAGCAGCTTGGGACGGGACTATGGCTACACCTTC,CASSLGRDYGYTF
.,TRBV28,TRBJ1-2,.,TGTGCCAGCAGTAACAACTATGGCTACACCTTC,CASSNNYGYTF
.,TRBV7-9,TRBJ1-1,.,TGTGCCAGCAGCCTAGGGACCGGGATAGGGGCTTTCTTT,CASSLGTGIGAFF
.,TRBV4-3,TRBJ2-3,.,TGCGCCAGCAGCCAAGCACAGGGAGATACGCAGTATTTT,CASSQAQGDTQYF